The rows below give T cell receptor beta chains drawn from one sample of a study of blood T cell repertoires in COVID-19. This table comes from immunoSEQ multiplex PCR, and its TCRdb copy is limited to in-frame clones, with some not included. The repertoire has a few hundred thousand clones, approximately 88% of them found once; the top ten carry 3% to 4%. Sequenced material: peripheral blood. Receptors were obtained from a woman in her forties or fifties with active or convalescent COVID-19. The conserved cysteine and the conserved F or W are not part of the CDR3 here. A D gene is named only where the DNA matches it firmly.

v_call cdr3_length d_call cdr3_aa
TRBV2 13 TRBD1 ASSYGQGGNTEAF
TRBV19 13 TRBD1 ASSVDREGDYGYT
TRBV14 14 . ASSQAKVRDRDGYT
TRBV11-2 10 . ASSLAGNTIY
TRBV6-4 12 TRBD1 ASSEGTANSPLH
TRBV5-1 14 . ASSLGDSIGTYGYT
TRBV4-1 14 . ASSRPQRLSTDTQY
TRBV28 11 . ASTPGGLYGYT
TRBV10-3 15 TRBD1 AISEGQGTAGNQPQH
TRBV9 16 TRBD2 ASSKSGSGSSVAYEQY
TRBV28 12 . ASSLFYARAEAF
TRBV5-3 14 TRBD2 ARSLVSGGRSYEQY
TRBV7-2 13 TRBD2 ASSRHGGAEETQY
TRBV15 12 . ATSTRTSRQPQH
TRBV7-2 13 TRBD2 ASSRATSGRYEQY
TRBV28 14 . ASSSIIRQSNQPQH
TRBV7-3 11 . ASSPGGSDTQY
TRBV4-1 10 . ASSQGGVEAF
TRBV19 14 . ASSTSGGSSNQPQH
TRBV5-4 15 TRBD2 ASSLESSGRYTDTQY
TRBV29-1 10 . SATSSGNTIY
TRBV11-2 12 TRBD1 ASSPGTGGYEQY
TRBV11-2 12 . ASSLDPVPQPQH
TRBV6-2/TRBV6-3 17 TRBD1 ASSLPTIRDSNNNSPLH
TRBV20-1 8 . SAYRDEAF
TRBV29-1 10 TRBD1 SVLQGDEKLF
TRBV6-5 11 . ASSYSSSNEQF